The 21 T cell receptor beta chains given below trace back to one sample, sequenced in a study of beta chain features in type 1 diabetes. All of the isolated RNA was reverse transcribed, so expressed TCRB transcripts were sequenced. The data were produced by immunoSEQ multiplex PCR, yet TCRdb's version contains in-frame clones alone and is incomplete. The sample yields fewer than 550,000 clones, roughly an eighth seen once. The sequenced sample consisted of naive CD4+ T cells from blood. These receptor sequences come from a woman aged 18 to 35 in good health.

This clone turned up a few times. This chain joins TRBV7-2 and TRBJ2-3, with 11 bases aligning to TRBD2. V shed 1 base and J 1 base; nucleotides not matched to a gene: 4. CDR1 is SGHTA, CDR2 FQGNSA, per germline. The CDR3 sequence is 17 residues long. The CDR3 spells CASSLGVTSGGTDTQYF. The CDR3 coding sequence is TGTGCCAGCAGCTTAGGAGTGACTAGCGGGGGCACAGATACGCAGTATTTT.

This clone was counted between two and nine times. The genes are TRBV18 and TRBJ2-1, with D perhaps assigned TRBD1 or TRBD2 (6 bases each). This CDR3 is built from 15 residues. Germline CDR1 is KGHSH and CDR2 is LQKENI. V lost 2 bases and J 5 bases, leaving 13 bases between the germline ends. The CDR3 nucleotides are TGTGCCAGCTCACCAGGTACAGGGAGGCACAATGAGCAGTTCTTC. Translating it yields CASSPGTGRHNEQFF.

Concerning this clone: Different DNA sequences within this sample yield the same CDR3. The genes are TRBV29-1 and TRBJ1-1; D is unclear. The germline V gene has CDR1 SQVTM and CDR2 ANQGSEA. V was cut by 4 bases and J by 2 bases, with 2 bases left in between. CDR3 size: 10 residues. The CDR3 DNA is TGCAGCGTTGGAAACACTGAAGCTTTCTTT. Amino acids: CSVGNTEAFF.

The sample holds a few counts of this clone. The CDR3 DNA reads TGTGCCAGCAGCTTCCAGGGGTATGGGCTCTATGGCTACACCTTC. Translated: CASSFQGYGLYGYTF. This chain connects TRBV13 to TRBJ1-2, with a tentative D call TRBD1 (6 bases). Trimming shortened V by 3 bases and J by 4 bases, and 15 bases separated the two germline ends. Germline V gene sequence: CDR1 PRHDT, CDR2 FYEKMQ (reference sequence). This CDR3 is 15 amino acids long. Supplemented by reference TRBV13 and TRBJ1-2, the full variable domain reads AAGVIQSPRHLIKEKRETATLKCYPIPRHDTVYWYQQGPGQDPQFLISFYEKMQSDKGSIPDRFSAQQFSDYHSELNMSSLELGDSALYFCASSFQGYGLYGYTFGSGTRLTVV.

The sample holds a few counts of this clone. The V call is TRBV9, the J call TRBJ2-2; a possible D gene is TRBD1 (6 bases). In germline, CDR1 is SGDLS, CDR2 YYNGEE. With 2 bases removed from V and 3 bases from J, the gap between germline ends came to 11 bases. There are 15 residues in the CDR3. CDR3 in amino acids: CASSVRTADTGELFF. The CDR3 region has the DNA TGTGCCAGCAGCGTCAGGACAGCGGACACCGGGGAGCTGTTTTTT.

Concerning this clone itself: At the DNA level, this CDR3 is encoded by other sequences in the same sample as well. This chain joins TRBV7-9 and TRBJ2-5; D may be TRBD2 (6 bases). In germline, CDR1 is SEHNR, CDR2 FQNEAQ (reference sequence). The CDR3 is 13 residues long. Trimming removed 6 bases from V and 4 bases from J, with 12 bases in between. In DNA, the CDR3 is TGTGCCAGCAGTTTACTAGCTGGAGAGACCCAGTACTTC. The encoded protein is CASSLLAGETQYF.

This rearrangement joins TRBV20-1 to TRBJ2-1; D is uncertain. Germline loops: CDR1 DFQATT, CDR2 SNEGSKA (reference sequence). V gave up 1 base and J gave up 15 bases, with 13 bases separating them. The CDR3 covers 11 residues. CDR3 in DNA: TGCAGTGCTAGAGGGGATAGTTTAACGTTCTTC. Protein product: CSARGDSLTFF.

This clone was picked up a small number of times. This chain uses TRBV29-1 with TRBJ2-3; D not certain. The germline V and J ends were trimmed by 0 bases and 4 bases, with 8 bases remaining between them. CDR3 length: 13 residues. Germline CDR1 is SQVTM and CDR2 is ANQGSEA. This CDR3 is CSVEDPYADTQYF. CDR3 DNA: TGCAGCGTTGAAGATCCCTATGCAGATACGCAGTATTTT.

This clone occurred a few times. V gene TRBV7-2 combines with J gene TRBJ1-5; 7 bases line up with TRBD1. With V trimmed by 8 bases and J by 4 bases, 5 bases remained unmatched. This CDR3 is 13 amino acids long. The germline CDR1 and CDR2 sequences are SGHTA and FQGNSA. This CDR3 is CASGLQGNQPQHF. The CDR3 coding sequence is TGTGCCAGCGGATTACAGGGGAATCAGCCCCAGCATTTT.

This clone was picked up a small number of times. The genes are TRBV28 and TRBJ2-3; D is unresolved. The germline gives CDR1 MDHEN, CDR2 SYDVKM. The V and J ends lost 2 bases and 9 bases respectively, with 15 bases between them. This CDR3 comprises 14 residues. The CDR3 spells CASSLAPLQRTQYF. CDR3 nucleotides: TGTGCCAGCAGTTTAGCCCCCCTACAGAGAACGCAGTATTTT.

This clone was counted between two and nine times. V usage is TRBV7-2 and J usage is TRBJ2-1, with 7 bases that match TRBD1. V shed 4 bases and J 14 bases; nucleotides not matched to a gene: 8. This CDR3 contains 12 residues. Germline lookup yields CDR1 SGHTA and CDR2 FQGNSA. The CDR3 nucleotides read TGTGCCAGCAGCTCCGGGACAGCAGAGAAGTTCTTC. It specifies CASSSGTAEKFF.

This clone was observed a few times. The rearrangement joins TRBV4-2 to TRBJ2-6; 8 positions match TRBD2. V dropped 4 bases and J dropped 2; count of bases not matched to a gene: 7. The CDR3 length is 17 residues. Germline V gives CDR1 LGHNA, CDR2 YNFKEQ. CDR3 loop: CASSPPPGGTGANVLTF. CDR3 in DNA: TGTGCCAGCAGCCCCCCCCCGGGAGGGACTGGGGCCAACGTCCTGACTTTC.

CDR3 coding DNA: TGTGCCAGCAGCGTAGGTCTGAGCATAGGCGCAGATACGCAGTATTTT. This sequence encodes CASSVGLSIGADTQYF. V is TRBV9 and J is TRBJ2-3, with unresolved D. The CDR3 sequence is 16 residues long. The V gene's germline CDR1 is SGDLS and CDR2 YYNGEE. Trimming cost V 0 bases and J 4 bases, with 15 bases left between them. The whole variable domain, filled in from reference TRBV9 and TRBJ2-3, reads DSGVTQTPKHLITATGQRVTLRCSPRSGDLSVYWYQQSLDQGLQFLIQYYNGEERAKGNILERFSAQQFPDLHSELNLSSLELGDSALYFCASSVGLSIGADTQYFGPGTRLTVL.

This clone has a handful of counts. This chain joins TRBV7-2 and TRBJ2-7; tentatively, D is TRBD1 (6 bases). Per the germline V gene, CDR1 is SGHTA and CDR2 is FQGNSA. V was pared by 1 base and J by 0 bases, with 10 bases between. The CDR3 runs 15 residues. The CDR3 sequence is CASSLDLGASYEQYV. The CDR3 region has the DNA TGTGCCAGCAGCTTAGATTTGGGGGCCTCCTACGAGCAGTACGTC.

V gene TRBV27 combines with J gene TRBJ1-4; D is perhaps TRBD1 (5 bases). The CDR3 is 14 residues long. Germline V gene lookup returns CDR1 MNHEY and CDR2 SMNVEV (reference sequence). V lost 5 bases to trimming and J lost 8 bases, with 15 bases between them. The CDR3 loop reads CASSPGTVGEKLFF. The CDR3 bases are TGTGCCAGCAGTCCTGGGACTGTGGGGGAAAAACTGTTTTTT.

This chain joins TRBV7-2 and TRBJ1-6; D is perhaps TRBD1 (5 bases). Looked up from germline, CDR1 is SGHTA and CDR2 is FQGNSA. The CDR3 loop spans 12 amino acids. The V end lost 7 bases, the J end lost 8 bases, and 9 bases lay between the germline ends. The CDR3 region has the DNA TGTGCCAGCACCCGGGACGATTCACCCCTCCACTTT. Amino acids: CASTRDDSPLHF. Full variable domain (rest looked up from reference TRBV7-2 and TRBJ1-6): GAGVSQSPSNKVTEKGKDVELRCDPISGHTALYWYRQSLGQGLEFLIYFQGNSAPDKSGLPSDRFSAERTGGSVSTLTIQRTQQEDSAVYLCASTRDDSPLHFGNGTRLTVT.

The chain has TRBV4-3 and TRBJ1-1; no clear D gene. CDR1 is LGHNA and CDR2 is YSLEER in the germline V gene. The CDR3 loop spans 15 amino acids. Trimming removed 0 bases at V and 4 bases at J, with 12 bases between. The CDR3 spells CASSQDTPGGTEAFF. CDR3 DNA sequence: TGCGCCAGCAGCCAAGATACACCGGGAGGCACTGAAGCTTTCTTT.

The chain has TRBV9 and TRBJ2-5; 11 positions agree with TRBD2. V lost 0 bases, J lost 5 bases, and 9 bases stayed unmatched. Germline-derived CDR1 and CDR2 are SGDLS and YYNGEE. The CDR3 sequence is 17 residues long. The CDR3 region has the DNA TGTGCCAGCAGCGTAGGAACTAGCGGGGGTATTGGGGAGACCCAGTACTTC. The encoded protein is CASSVGTSGGIGETQYF. Drawing the rest from reference TRBV9 and TRBJ2-5, the complete variable domain is DSGVTQTPKHLITATGQRVTLRCSPRSGDLSVYWYQQSLDQGLQFLIQYYNGEERAKGNILERFSAQQFPDLHSELNLSSLELGDSALYFCASSVGTSGGIGETQYFGPGTRLLVL.

The chain couples TRBV28 to TRBJ2-7; 9 bases match TRBD1. CDR1 is MDHEN, CDR2 SYDVKM, per germline. CDR3 length: 14 residues. Trimming took 0 bases from V and 6 from J; bases not matched to a gene: 3. In DNA, the CDR3 is TGTGCCAGCAGTTTATGGGGACAGGGAAGCGAGCAGTACGTC. Its translation is CASSLWGQGSEQYV.

This clone has only a few counts. This chain links TRBV4-1 with TRBJ2-5; D ambiguous. There are 16 residues in the CDR3. The germline CDR1 and CDR2 sequences are MGHRA and YSYEKL. The germline V and J ends were trimmed by 0 bases and 4 bases, with 15 bases remaining between them. The CDR3: CASSQDTALGRETQYF. The DNA of the CDR3 is TGCGCCAGCAGCCAAGATACCGCCCTAGGACGAGAGACCCAGTACTTC.

This clone has more than one count but fewer than ten. In nucleotides, the CDR3 is TGTGCCGCTATCGGGACAGGGCCCAATGAGCAGTTCTTC. Protein: CAAIGTGPNEQFF. The chain joins TRBV6-5 to TRBJ2-1; the match to TRBD1 covers 9 bases. CDR3 length equals 13 residues. Germline V gene data show CDR1 as MNHEY and CDR2 as SVGAGI. J lost 6 bases, V lost 11 bases, and 8 bases had no gene match.